This T cell receptor beta chain derives from a study of T cells in Graves' hyperthyroidism and ophthalmopathy. Study-wide results and caveats: The model identified upcoming ophthalmopathy a median about six months ahead of onset.

There were TCR beta CDR3 regions amplified from RNA transcripts. TCR CDR3 regions were first amplified by RT-PCR with HTBI primers. Each CDR3 protein gets one entry after TCRdb re-called the multiplex PCR reads with MiXCR. In the table there are over 300,000 distinct CDR3 sequences, roughly 13% of which are singletons. About this clonotype itself: Its antigen is unknown.

The germline V gene encodes CDR1 KGHDR and CDR2 SFDVKD. The CDR3 contains 16 residues. With V trimmed by 4 bases and J by 0 bases, 4 bases remained unmatched. The chain employs TRBV24-1 and TRBJ2-2, with 7 bases that match TRBD1. The sequence was collected from a middle-aged woman with Graves' ophthalmopathy. The sample consisted of blood. The chain's CDR3 is CATSEQGTANTGELFF. DNA for the CDR3: TGTGCCACCAGTGAGCAGGGGACAGCGAACACCGGGGAGCTGTTTTTT.